The clone carrying this T cell receptor (beta chain) has more than one count but fewer than ten. This sample was included in a study of blood T cell repertoires in COVID-19. For the study at large: Sites in the United States, Italy and Spain provided acute and convalescent COVID-19 samples. PBMCs, B-cell-depleted T cells, or T cells were the source of the cDNA or gDNA that made up the material.

Per the original methods: Reference gene primers were amplified, and this amplification served to estimate nucleated cell counts. Sequencing was performed with immunoSEQ multiplex PCR; in TCRdb, only in-frame clones are kept and a portion is missing. V and J calls and clone size are those listed in that table; D and trimming were worked out from the DNA. The sample contains almost 250,000 clones, more than 75% of which appear only once. This CDR3 is built from 14 residues. Germline V gene lookup returns CDR1 SGHTA and CDR2 FQGNSA. The V end lost 4 bases, the J end lost 3 bases, and 12 bases lay between the germline ends. The recovered donors of Cohort 3 showed two negative PCRs, clearance, or symptom resolution.

The specimen sequenced was PBMCs or T cells enriched from blood (not recorded which). V and J are TRBV7-2 and TRBJ1-1; possibly TRBD1 for D (5 bases). The receptor's source is a woman in her fifties or sixties who had recovered from COVID-19. As DNA, the CDR3 is TGTGCCAGCAGCTCAAACCTCAGGGACACTGAAGCTTTCTTT. This sequence encodes CASSSNLRDTEAFF.